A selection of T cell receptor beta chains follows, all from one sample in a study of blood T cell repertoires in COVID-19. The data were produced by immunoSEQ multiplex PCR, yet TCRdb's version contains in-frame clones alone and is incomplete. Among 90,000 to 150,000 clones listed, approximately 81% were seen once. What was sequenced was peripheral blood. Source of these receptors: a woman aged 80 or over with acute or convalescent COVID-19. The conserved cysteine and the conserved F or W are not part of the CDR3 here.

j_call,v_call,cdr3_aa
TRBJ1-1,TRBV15,ATSRDGAGQNSEAF
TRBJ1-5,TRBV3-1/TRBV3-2,ASSPGGGNQPQH
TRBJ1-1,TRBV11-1,ASSLYRSEAF
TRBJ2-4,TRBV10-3,AISATSGGVEAKNIQY
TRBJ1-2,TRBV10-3,AISETGGRGYT
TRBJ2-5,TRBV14,ASSQGLETQY
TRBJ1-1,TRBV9,ASSVAGVNTEAF
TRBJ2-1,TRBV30,AWSVGGPPQF
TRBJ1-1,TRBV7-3,ASSQQVRTEAF
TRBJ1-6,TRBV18,ASSPPRDTAGSPLH
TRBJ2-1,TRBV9,ASSVGGGISYNEQF
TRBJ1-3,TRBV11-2,ASSLDLTGAGNTIY
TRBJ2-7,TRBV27,ASSFSGQGAYLY
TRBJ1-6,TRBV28,ASSLIRGDNSPLH
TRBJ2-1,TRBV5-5,ASRVAVTSYNEQF
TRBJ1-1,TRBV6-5,ASSYSTPRVRTEAF
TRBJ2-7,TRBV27,ASRREGVSSYEQY
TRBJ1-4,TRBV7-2,ASSLSGPTNEKLF
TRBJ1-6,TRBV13,ASSLGRQGVGYNSPLH
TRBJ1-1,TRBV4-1,ASRGTLRNTEAF
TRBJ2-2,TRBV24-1,ATSAGGSRELF
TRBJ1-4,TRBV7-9,ASSRRDRVGEKLF
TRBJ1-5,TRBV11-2,ASSLDRGHPQH
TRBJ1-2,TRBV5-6,ASSFLGQAHVYGYT
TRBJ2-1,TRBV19,ASSISGNTEQF
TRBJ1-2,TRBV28,ASLSPGTRGYT
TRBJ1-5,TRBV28,ASSLGSGRHQPQH
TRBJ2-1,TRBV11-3,ASSLVYGNEQF
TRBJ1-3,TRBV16,ASSQSAGPMNTIY
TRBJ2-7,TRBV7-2,ASSLDLAGGDEQY
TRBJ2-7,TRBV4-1,ASSLTVSYEQY
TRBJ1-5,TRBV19,ASSIGDQPQH
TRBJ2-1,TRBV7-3,ASSLDYKSSYNEQF
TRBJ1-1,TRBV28,ASSFYTGSGSTEAF
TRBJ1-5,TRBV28,ASSNTGTGRNQPQH
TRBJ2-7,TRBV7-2,ASSPRGGPYEQY
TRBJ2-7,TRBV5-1,ASSSLAGNYEQY
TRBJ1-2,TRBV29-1,SVEENVRQGLNYGYT
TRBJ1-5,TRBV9,ASSAGTGNQPQH
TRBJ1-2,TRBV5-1,ASSPGTGLKNYGYT
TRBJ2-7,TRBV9,ASSVERDTEGEQY
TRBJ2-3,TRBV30,AWSLGTGDTDTQY
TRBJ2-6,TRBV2,ASRSSGANVLT
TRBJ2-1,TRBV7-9,ASSPRGSSGANNEQF